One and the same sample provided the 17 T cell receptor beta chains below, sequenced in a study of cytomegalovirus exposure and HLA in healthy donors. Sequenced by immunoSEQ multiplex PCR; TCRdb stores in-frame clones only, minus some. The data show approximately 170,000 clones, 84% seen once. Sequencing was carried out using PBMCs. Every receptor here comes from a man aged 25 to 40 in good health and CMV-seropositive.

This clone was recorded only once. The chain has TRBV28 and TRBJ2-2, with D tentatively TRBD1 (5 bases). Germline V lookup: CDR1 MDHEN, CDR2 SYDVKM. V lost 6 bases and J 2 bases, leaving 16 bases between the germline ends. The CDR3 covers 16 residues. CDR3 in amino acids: CASSKDWTPNTGELFF. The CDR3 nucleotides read TGTGCCAGCAGCAAAGACTGGACACCTAACACCGGGGAGCTGTTTTTT.

The CDR3 is CASSYLASNQYGYTF. In DNA form, the CDR3 reads TGTGCCAGCAGTTACTTGGCTTCGAATCAATATGGCTACACCTTC. This rearrangement joins TRBV6-5 to TRBJ1-2; D remains ambiguous. V lost 1 base and J lost 5, with 14 bases in between. Germline CDR1 MNHEY, CDR2 SVGAGI. This CDR3 has 15 residues.

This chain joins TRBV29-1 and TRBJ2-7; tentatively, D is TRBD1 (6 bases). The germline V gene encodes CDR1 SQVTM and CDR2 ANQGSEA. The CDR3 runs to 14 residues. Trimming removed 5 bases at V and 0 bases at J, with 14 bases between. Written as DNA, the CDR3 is TGCAGCGTTCCGGACAGCAGGAGCTCCTACGAGCAGTACTTC. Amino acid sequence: CSVPDSRSSYEQYF.

Here the CDR3 reads CASSDRGDSYNEQFF. The CDR3 coding sequence is TGTGCCAGCAGCGACCGGGGGGACTCCTACAATGAGCAGTTCTTC. The chain has TRBV14 and TRBJ2-1; the match to TRBD2 covers 7 bases. The germline V gene has CDR1 SGHDN and CDR2 FVKESK. There are 15 residues in the CDR3. V trimming: 5 bases; J trimming: 0 bases; junction bases outside the gene matches: 4. The full variable domain, rest sourced from reference TRBV14 and TRBJ2-1, is EAGVTQFPSHSVIEKGQTVTLRCDPISGHDNLYWYRRVMGKEIKFLLHFVKESKQDESGMPNNRFLAERTGGTYSTLKVQPAELEDSGVYFCASSDRGDSYNEQFFGPGTRLTVL.

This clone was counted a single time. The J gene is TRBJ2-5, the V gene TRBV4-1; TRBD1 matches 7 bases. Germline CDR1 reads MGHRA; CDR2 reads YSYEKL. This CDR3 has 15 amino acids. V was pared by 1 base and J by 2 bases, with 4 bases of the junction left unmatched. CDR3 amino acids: CASSQADRDQETQYF. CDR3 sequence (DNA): TGCGCCAGCAGCCAAGCCGACAGGGATCAAGAGACCCAGTACTTC.

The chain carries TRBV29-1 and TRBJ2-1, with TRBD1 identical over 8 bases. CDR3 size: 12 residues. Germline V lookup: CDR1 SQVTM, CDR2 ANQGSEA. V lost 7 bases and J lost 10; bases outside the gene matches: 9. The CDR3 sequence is CSGETGAVEQFF. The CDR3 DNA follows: TGCAGCGGTGAGACAGGGGCAGTGGAGCAGTTCTTC.

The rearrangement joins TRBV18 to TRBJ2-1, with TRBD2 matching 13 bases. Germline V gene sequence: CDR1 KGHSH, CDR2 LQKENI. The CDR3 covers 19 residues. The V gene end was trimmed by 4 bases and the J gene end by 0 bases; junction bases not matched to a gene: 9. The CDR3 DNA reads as TGTGCCAGCTCACGTTCCGGGACTAGCGGGGAGAGCTCCTACAATGAGCAGTTCTTC. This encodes CASSRSGTSGESSYNEQFF.

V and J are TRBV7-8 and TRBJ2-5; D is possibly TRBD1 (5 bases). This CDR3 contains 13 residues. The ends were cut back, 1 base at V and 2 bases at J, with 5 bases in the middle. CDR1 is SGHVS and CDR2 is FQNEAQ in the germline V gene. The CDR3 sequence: CASSLGQQETQYF. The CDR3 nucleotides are TGTGCCAGCAGCTTAGGACAGCAAGAGACCCAGTACTTC.

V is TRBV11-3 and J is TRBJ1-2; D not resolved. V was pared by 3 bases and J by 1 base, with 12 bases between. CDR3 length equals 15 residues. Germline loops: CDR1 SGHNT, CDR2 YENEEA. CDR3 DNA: TGTGCCAGCAGCTTTGGACTGCCGAGTAACTATGGCTACACCTTC. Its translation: CASSFGLPSNYGYTF.

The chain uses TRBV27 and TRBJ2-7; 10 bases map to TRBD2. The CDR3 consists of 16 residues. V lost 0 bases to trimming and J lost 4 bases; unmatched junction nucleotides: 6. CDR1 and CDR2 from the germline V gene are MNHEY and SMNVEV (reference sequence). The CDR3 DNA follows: TGTGCCAGCAGTTTATCACTAGCGGGAACAATATACGAGCAGTACTTC. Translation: CASSLSLAGTIYEQYF.

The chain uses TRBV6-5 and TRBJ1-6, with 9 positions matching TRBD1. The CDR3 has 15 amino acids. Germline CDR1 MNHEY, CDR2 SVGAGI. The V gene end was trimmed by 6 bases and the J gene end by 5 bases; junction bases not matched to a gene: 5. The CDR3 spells CASRKQGANNSPLHF. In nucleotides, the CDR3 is TGTGCCAGCAGAAAACAGGGGGCTAATAATTCACCCCTCCACTTT.

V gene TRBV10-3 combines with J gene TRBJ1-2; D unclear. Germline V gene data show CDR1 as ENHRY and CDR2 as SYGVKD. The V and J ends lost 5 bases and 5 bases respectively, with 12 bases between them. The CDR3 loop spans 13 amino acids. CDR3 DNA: TGTGCCATCAGTAACACCTCTAGGTATGGCTACACCTTC. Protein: CAISNTSRYGYTF.

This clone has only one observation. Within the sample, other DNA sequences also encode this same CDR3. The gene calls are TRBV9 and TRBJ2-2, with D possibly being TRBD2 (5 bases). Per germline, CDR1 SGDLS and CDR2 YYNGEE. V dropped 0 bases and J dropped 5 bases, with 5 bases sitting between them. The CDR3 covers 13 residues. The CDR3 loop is CASSVGGTGELFF. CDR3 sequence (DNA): TGTGCCAGCAGCGTAGGAGGGACCGGGGAGCTGTTTTTT. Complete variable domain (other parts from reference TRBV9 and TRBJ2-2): DSGVTQTPKHLITATGQRVTLRCSPRSGDLSVYWYQQSLDQGLQFLIQYYNGEERAKGNILERFSAQQFPDLHSELNLSSLELGDSALYFCASSVGGTGELFFGEGSRLTVL.

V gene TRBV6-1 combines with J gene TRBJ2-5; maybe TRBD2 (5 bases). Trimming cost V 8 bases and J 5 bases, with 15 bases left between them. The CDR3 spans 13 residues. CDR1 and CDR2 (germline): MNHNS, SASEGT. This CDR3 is CASGRARGETQYF. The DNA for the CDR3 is TGTGCCAGCGGGCGGGCCAGAGGGGAGACCCAGTACTTC.

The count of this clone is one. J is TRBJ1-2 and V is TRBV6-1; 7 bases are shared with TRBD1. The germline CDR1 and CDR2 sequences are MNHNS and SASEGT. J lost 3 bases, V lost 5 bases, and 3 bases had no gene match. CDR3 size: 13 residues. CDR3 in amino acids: CASSFDRDYGYTF. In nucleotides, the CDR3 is TGTGCCAGCAGTTTCGACAGGGACTATGGCTACACCTTC.

This chain's CDR3 is CAISERTSGSSSYNEQFF. DNA for the CDR3: TGTGCCATCAGTGAGCGGACTAGCGGGAGTAGCTCCTACAATGAGCAGTTCTTC. This chain links TRBV10-3 with TRBJ2-1, with 13 nucleotides matching TRBD2. The CDR3 is 18 residues long. V shed 2 bases and J 0 bases; nucleotides not matched to a gene: 4. CDR1 ENHRY and CDR2 SYGVKD come from the germline V gene.

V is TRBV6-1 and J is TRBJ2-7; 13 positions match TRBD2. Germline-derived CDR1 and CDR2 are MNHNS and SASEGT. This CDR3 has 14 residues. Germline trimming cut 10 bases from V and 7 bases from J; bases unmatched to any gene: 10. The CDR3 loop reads CATQTSGRWKEQYF. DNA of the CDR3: TGTGCCACCCAGACTAGCGGGAGGTGGAAGGAGCAGTACTTC.